The next 18 T cell receptor beta chains were all read from a single sample in a study of early T cells in non-severe SARS-CoV-2 infection. TCRdb called the 5' RACE reads again in MiXCR, with one record for every CDR3 protein. The sample has 70,000 or so distinct CDR3 sequences; around 15% are singletons. Specimen: whole blood. These receptors were taken from an adult who was a healthcare worker with PCR-confirmed SARS-CoV-2 infection or an uninfected control (not recorded which).

This clonotype was observed many times. The rearrangement links TRBV27 to TRBJ2-7; D unclear. This CDR3 region has 14 residues. Germline assignment: CDR1 MNHEY and CDR2 SMNVEV (reference sequence). Trimming removed 8 bases from V and 3 bases from J, with 17 bases in between. The CDR3 protein is CASRPPMGFYEQYF. CDR3 in DNA: TGTGCCAGCCGTCCTCCAATGGGATTCTACGAGCAGTACTTC.

This clonotype was recorded a few times. The V gene is TRBV6-1, the J gene TRBJ1-6, with D uncertain. This CDR3 contains 15 residues. Trimming pared 8 bases from V and 9 bases from J, leaving 20 bases between. Germline V CDR1 and CDR2: MNHNS, SASEGT. DNA of the CDR3: TGTGCCAGCGCCATGGGGTCCACACGTCGTTCACCCCTCCACTTT. Amino acid sequence: CASAMGSTRRSPLHF.

This clonotype appeared a single time. The V and J genes are TRBV6-5 and TRBJ1-6, with 7 bases matching TRBD1. CDR3 length equals 14 residues. Germline V gene sequence: CDR1 MNHEY, CDR2 SVGAGI. The junction had 6 bases not matched to a gene; V was cut back by 7 bases and J by 6 bases. CDR3 in amino acids: CASNTGVGNSPLHF. CDR3 DNA sequence: TGTGCCAGCAACACAGGGGTGGGTAATTCACCCCTCCACTTT.

This clonotype was found a few times. The rearrangement joins TRBV28 to TRBJ1-2; D unresolved. Per the germline V gene, CDR1 is MDHEN and CDR2 is SYDVKM. The V end lost 7 bases, the J end lost 3 bases, and 15 bases lay between the germline ends. The CDR3 consists of 14 residues. CDR3 DNA: TGTGCCAGCACGGGCCAAGACATTTACTATGGCTACACCTTC. Its translation is CASTGQDIYYGYTF.

This clonotype was detected only a few times. This chain links TRBV28 with TRBJ2-5, with 10 bases lining up with TRBD1. The trim removed 4 bases at V and 1 base at J, leaving 6 bases unmatched. CDR1 and CDR2 from the germline V gene are MDHEN and SYDVKM. CDR3 length equals 16 residues. CDR3 DNA sequence: TGTGCCAGCAGTTCCATCCGGACAGGGGGCCAAGAGACCCAGTACTTC. Protein sequence: CASSSIRTGGQETQYF.

The V gene is TRBV3-1, the J gene TRBJ1-1; no firm D call. V was cut by 0 bases and J by 10 bases, with 12 bases left in between. Looked up from germline, CDR1 is LGHDT and CDR2 is YNNKEL (reference sequence). This CDR3 region has 13 residues. CDR3 nucleotides: TGTGCCAGCAGCCAAGACCTCGCGATTGGAGCTTTCTTT. Its translation: CASSQDLAIGAFF. Filled out from reference TRBV3-1 and TRBJ1-1, the complete variable domain reads DTAVSQTPKYLVTQMGNDKSIKCEQNLGHDTMYWYKQDSKKFLKIMFSYNNKELIINETVPNRFSPKSPDKAHLNLHINSLELGDSAVYFCASSQDLAIGAFFGQGTRLTVV.

The CDR3 nucleotides read TGTGCCAGCAACCCCTCTCTTGGGCACACTGAAGCTTTCTTT. Residues: CASNPSLGHTEAFF. This rearrangement joins TRBV28 to TRBJ1-1; D unresolved. V shed 7 bases and J shed 3 bases, with 15 bases lying between them. Germline CDR1 reads MDHEN; CDR2 reads SYDVKM. The CDR3 consists of 14 residues. The full variable domain, rest sourced from reference TRBV28 and TRBJ1-1, is DVKVTQSSRYLVKRTGEKVFLECVQDMDHENMFWYRQDPGLGLRLIYFSYDVKMKEKGDIPEGYSVSREKKERFSLILESASTNQTSMYLCASNPSLGHTEAFFGQGTRLTVV.

The chain uses TRBV20-1 and TRBJ2-6, with D unresolved. Trimming shortened V by 5 bases and J by 0 bases, and 8 bases separated the two germline ends. The germline gives CDR1 DFQATT, CDR2 SNEGSKA (reference sequence). The length of the CDR3 is 14 residues. The CDR3 nucleotides read TGCAGTGCTCAAACCTACTCTGGGGCCAACGTCCTGACTTTC. Residues: CSAQTYSGANVLTF.

This clonotype was picked up many times. The J gene is TRBJ1-6, the V gene TRBV7-9, with D maybe TRBD1 (5 bases). Trimming removed 5 bases from V and 8 bases from J, with 10 bases in between. Germline V CDR1 and CDR2: SEHNR, FQNEAQ (reference sequence). The CDR3 covers 13 residues. DNA of the CDR3: TGTGCCAGCAGCACCACGGGGGATTCACCCCTCCACTTT. Protein product: CASSTTGDSPLHF.

There are many counts of this clonotype. The chain has TRBV5-6 and TRBJ1-1, with D hard to call. Trimming shortened V by 4 bases and J by 1 base, and 11 bases separated the two germline ends. Germline CDR1 reads SGHDT; CDR2 reads YYEEEE. The CDR3 runs 14 residues. CDR3 sequence reads: CASSRTGRNTEAFF. Here the CDR3 DNA reads TGTGCCAGCAGCCGGACTGGGCGGAACACTGAAGCTTTCTTT. The full variable domain, completed using reference TRBV5-6 and TRBJ1-1, is DAGVTQSPTHLIKTRGQQVTLRCSPKSGHDTVSWYQQALGQGPQFIFQYYEEEERQRGNFPDRFSGHQFPNYSSELNVNALLLGDSALYLCASSRTGRNTEAFFGQGTRLTVV.

This clonotype turned up a few times. V is TRBV20-1 and J is TRBJ1-6; D gene ambiguous. V shed 3 bases and J shed 5 bases, with 17 bases lying between them. The CDR3 has 16 residues. Germline values: CDR1 DFQATT, CDR2 SNEGSKA (reference sequence). CDR3 protein: CSASASRGSDNSPLHF. The DNA for the CDR3 is TGCAGTGCTAGCGCATCCCGCGGGTCTGATAATTCACCCCTCCACTTT.

On this clonotype: One end of the junction fails to match germline, which may point to a read error. The rearrangement joins TRBV30 to TRBJ1-3, with D hard to call. From germline, CDR1 is GTSNPN and CDR2 SVGIG (reference sequence). The CDR3 contains 13 residues. The CDR3, as DNA: TGTGCCTGGAGCCCTCCCTCTCGAAACACCATATATTTT. Amino acid sequence: CAWSPPSRNTIYF. The complete variable domain, with remaining parts taken from reference TRBV30 and TRBJ1-3, reads SQTIHQWPATLVQPVGSPLSLECTVEGTSNPNLYWYRQAAGRGLQLLFYSVGIGQISSEVPQNLSASRPQDRQFILSSKKLLLSDSGFYLCAWSPPSRNTIYFGEGSWLTVV.

A few counts support this clonotype. In nucleotides, the CDR3 is TGCAGTGTAGGACAGGACACTGAAGCTTTCTTT. Encoded protein: CSVGQDTEAFF. The chain combines TRBV20-1 with TRBJ1-1, with 7 bases identical to TRBD1. J lost 3 bases, V lost 7 bases, and 2 bases had no gene match. CDR1 DFQATT and CDR2 SNEGSKA come from the germline V gene (reference sequence). The CDR3 extends over 11 amino acids.

This clonotype was detected only a few times. The chain has TRBV7-8 and TRBJ2-3; a possible D gene is TRBD2 (7 bases). The CDR3 length is 17 residues. CDR1 and CDR2 (germline): SGHVS, FQNEAQ. Deletions cut 0 bases from V and 0 bases from J, with 13 bases between. The CDR3 region is CASSLAGRGVSTDTQYF. In nucleotides, the CDR3 is TGTGCCAGCAGCTTAGCGGGGAGGGGGGTTAGCACAGATACGCAGTATTTT.

The chain employs TRBV5-6 and TRBJ2-7; D gene ambiguous. The CDR3 extends over 13 amino acids. Germline V gene sequence: CDR1 SGHDT, CDR2 YYEEEE. V lost 0 bases and J lost 0, with 4 bases in between. This chain's CDR3 is CASSLGSSYEQYF. Here the CDR3 DNA reads TGTGCCAGCAGCTTGGGTAGCTCCTACGAGCAGTACTTC.

This clonotype showed up many times. The J gene is TRBJ1-1, the V gene TRBV12-3 or TRBV12-4; the D is unclear. CDR3 length equals 13 residues. The V and J ends lost 2 bases and 0 bases respectively, with 4 bases between them. This chain's CDR3 is CASSLRMNTEAFF. The CDR3 coding sequence is TGTGCCAGCAGTTTACGTATGAACACTGAAGCTTTCTTT.

This clonotype was counted a few times. The chain is built from TRBV7-8 and TRBJ2-5, with D possibly TRBD2 on 5 matching bases. The CDR3 extends over 14 amino acids. Germline CDR1 reads SGHVS; CDR2 reads FQNEAQ. V was cut by 5 bases and J by 3 bases, with 13 bases left in between. The chain's CDR3 is CASSGRTVEETQYF. For the CDR3, the DNA is TGTGCCAGCAGCGGCCGGACTGTGGAAGAGACCCAGTACTTC.

This clonotype was counted many times. The chain recombines TRBV2 with TRBJ1-6, with 7 bases that match TRBD1. Germline CDR1 reads SNHLY; CDR2 reads FYNNEI. J lost 9 bases, V lost 7 bases, and 12 bases had no gene match. CDR3 length equals 15 residues. The CDR3 bases are TGTGCCAGCAATTCGTGGACAGGAGGACCTTCACCCCTCCACTTT. This gives the protein CASNSWTGGPSPLHF.